This TCR beta chain was obtained from a study of cytomegalovirus exposure and HLA in healthy donors. Germline values: CDR1 MNHEY, CDR2 SVGAGI. CDR3 length: 14 amino acids. Trimming stripped 7 bases from V and 4 bases from J, with 15 bases between. The PCR made use of 60 Vbeta and 13 Jbeta primers. The protocol was immunoSEQ multiplex PCR, while the TCRdb copy is restricted to in-frame clones and leaves out a portion. The table lists 90,000 to 120,000 clones, 79% of them singletons. This clone was counted between two and nine times. This chain joins TRBV6-5 and TRBJ2-3, with a possible D match to TRBD2 (6 bases). The sequencing sample was made of PBMCs. The clonotype was recovered from a middle-aged woman in good health and CMV-seronegative. The CDR3 loop is CASTNVGRSDTQYF. DNA for the CDR3: TGTGCCAGCACTAACGTGGGGAGGTCAGATACGCAGTATTTT.